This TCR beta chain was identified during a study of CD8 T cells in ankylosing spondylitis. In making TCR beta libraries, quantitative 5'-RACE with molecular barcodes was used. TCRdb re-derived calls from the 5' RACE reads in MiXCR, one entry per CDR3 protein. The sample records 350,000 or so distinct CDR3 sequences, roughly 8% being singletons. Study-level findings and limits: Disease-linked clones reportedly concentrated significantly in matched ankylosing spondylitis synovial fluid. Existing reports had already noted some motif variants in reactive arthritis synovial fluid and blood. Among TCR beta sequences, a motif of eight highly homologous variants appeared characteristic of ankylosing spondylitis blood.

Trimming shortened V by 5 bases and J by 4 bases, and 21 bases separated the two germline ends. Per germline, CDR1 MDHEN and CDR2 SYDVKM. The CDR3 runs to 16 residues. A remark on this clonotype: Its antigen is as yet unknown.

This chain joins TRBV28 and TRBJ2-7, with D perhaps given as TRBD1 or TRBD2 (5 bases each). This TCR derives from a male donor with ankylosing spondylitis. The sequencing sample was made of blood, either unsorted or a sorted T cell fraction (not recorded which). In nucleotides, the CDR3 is TGTGCCAGCAGTCCAATACCGGGACGGGGTCATTACGAGCAGTACTTC. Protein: CASSPIPGRGHYEQYF. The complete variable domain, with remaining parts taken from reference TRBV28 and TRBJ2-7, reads DVKVTQSSRYLVKRTGEKVFLECVQDMDHENMFWYRQDPGLGLRLIYFSYDVKMKEKGDIPEGYSVSREKKERFSLILESASTNQTSMYLCASSPIPGRGHYEQYFGPGTRLTVT.